This TCR beta chain was found in a study of metastatic and nonmetastatic thyroid tumors. Study in general: The study looked at repertoires side by side in blood and in tumor or nodule tissue from malignant and benign thyroid patients. Study-wide results and caveats: In blood and tumor, TCR beta diversity was reportedly significantly higher in malignant thyroid tumors than in benign nodules.

This CDR3 region has 15 residues. The germline gives CDR1 MNHEY, CDR2 SMNVEV (reference sequence). Trimming took 6 bases from V and 8 from J; bases not matched to a gene: 12. Patients were all untreated before their thyroid surgery. This clone has a count of ten or more. Antigen: not known. Original analysis: Clinicopathological groups differed in CDR3, with these differences serving to build a distant-metastasis classifier for papillary thyroid cancer. Using MiXCR, TCRdb reanalyzed the PCR reads. TCRdb assigned the V and J calls; the authors' analysis was not used. This sample carries 21,000 or so clones, 15% to 20% of them seen once, and the ten largest clones take about 25%.

Sample: blood. The rearrangement joins TRBV27 to TRBJ1-4, with 7 bases fitting TRBD1. The source is a female donor with papillary thyroid cancer or a benign thyroid nodule (not recorded which). Some clones in this sample may be carry-over from other donors' samples. This chain's CDR3 is CASSAGQADREKLFF. The CDR3 coding sequence is TGTGCCAGCAGCGCTGGACAGGCTGACCGGGAAAAACTGTTTTTT.